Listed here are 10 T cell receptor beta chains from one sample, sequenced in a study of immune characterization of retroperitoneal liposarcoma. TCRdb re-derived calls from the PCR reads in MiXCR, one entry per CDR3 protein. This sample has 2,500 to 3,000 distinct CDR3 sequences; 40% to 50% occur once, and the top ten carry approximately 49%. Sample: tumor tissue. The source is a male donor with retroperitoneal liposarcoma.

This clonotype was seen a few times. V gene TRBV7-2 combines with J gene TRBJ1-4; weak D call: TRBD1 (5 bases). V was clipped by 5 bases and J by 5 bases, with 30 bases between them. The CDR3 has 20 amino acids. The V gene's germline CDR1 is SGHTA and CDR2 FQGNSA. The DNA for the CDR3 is TGTGCCAGCAGCCTCAACCTCCGCAGGGTGCTCTCGGCCGGCAATGAAAAACTGTTTTTT. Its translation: CASSLNLRRVLSAGNEKLFF. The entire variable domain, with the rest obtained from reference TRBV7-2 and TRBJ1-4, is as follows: GAGVSQSPSNKVTEKGKDVELRCDPISGHTALYWYRQSLGQGLEFLIYFQGNSAPDKSGLPSDRFSAERTGGSVSTLTIQRTQQEDSAVYLCASSLNLRRVLSAGNEKLFFGSGTQLSVL.

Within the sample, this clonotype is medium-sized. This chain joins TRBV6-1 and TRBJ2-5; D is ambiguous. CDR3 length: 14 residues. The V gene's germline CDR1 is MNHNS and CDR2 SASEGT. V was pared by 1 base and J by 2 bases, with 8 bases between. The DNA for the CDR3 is TGTGCCAGCAGTGAAGGGTGGGAACAAGAGACCCAGTACTTC. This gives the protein CASSEGWEQETQYF.

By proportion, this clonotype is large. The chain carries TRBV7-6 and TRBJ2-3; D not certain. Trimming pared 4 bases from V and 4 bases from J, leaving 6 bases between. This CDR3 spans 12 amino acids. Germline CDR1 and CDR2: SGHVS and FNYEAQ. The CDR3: CASSSRPDTQYF. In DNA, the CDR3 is TGTGCCAGCAGCTCACGGCCAGATACGCAGTATTTT.

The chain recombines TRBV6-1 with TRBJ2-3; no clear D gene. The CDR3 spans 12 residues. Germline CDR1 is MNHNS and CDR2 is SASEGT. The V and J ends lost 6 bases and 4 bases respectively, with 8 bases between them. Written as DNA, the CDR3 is TGTGCCAGCAGCCCTACCCCAGATACGCAGTATTTT. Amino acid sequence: CASSPTPDTQYF.

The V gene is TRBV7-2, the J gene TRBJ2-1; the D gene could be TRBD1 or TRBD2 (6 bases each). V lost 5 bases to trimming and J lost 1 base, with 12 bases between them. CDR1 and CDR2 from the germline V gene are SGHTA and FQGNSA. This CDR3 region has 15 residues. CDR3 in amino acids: CASSTRGGSYNEQFF. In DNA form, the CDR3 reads TGTGCCAGCAGCACAAGAGGGGGGTCCTACAATGAGCAGTTCTTC.

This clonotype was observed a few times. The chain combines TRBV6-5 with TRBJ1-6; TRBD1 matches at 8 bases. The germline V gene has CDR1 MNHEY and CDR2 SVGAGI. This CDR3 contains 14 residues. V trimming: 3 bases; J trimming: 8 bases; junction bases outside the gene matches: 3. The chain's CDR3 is CASSYDRGHSPLHF. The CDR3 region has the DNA TGTGCCAGCAGTTATGACAGGGGACATTCACCCCTCCACTTT.

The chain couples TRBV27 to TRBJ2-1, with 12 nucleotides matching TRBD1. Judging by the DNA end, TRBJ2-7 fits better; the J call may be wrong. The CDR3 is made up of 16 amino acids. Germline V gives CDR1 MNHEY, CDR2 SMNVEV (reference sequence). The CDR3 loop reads CASSLTLGTGGVEQYF. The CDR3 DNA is TGTGCCAGCAGTTTAACCCTAGGGACAGGGGGCGTCGAGCAGTACTTC.

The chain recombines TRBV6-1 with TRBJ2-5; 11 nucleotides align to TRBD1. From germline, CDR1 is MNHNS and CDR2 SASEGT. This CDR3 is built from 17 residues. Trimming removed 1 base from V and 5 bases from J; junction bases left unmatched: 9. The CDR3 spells CASSEGQRTGGLETQYF. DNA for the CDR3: TGTGCCAGCAGTGAAGGGCAAAGGACAGGGGGCTTGGAGACCCAGTACTTC.

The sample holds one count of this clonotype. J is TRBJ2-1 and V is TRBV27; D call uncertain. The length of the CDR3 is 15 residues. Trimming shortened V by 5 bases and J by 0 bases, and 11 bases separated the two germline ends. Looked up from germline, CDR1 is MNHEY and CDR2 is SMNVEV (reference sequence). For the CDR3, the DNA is TGTGCCAGCAGTAGAGATCATCCCTCCTACAATGAGCAGTTCTTC. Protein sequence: CASSRDHPSYNEQFF.

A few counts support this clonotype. This chain's CDR3 is CASSNQPNSYTF. Written as DNA, the CDR3 is TGTGCCAGCAGTAACCAGCCCAACAGCTACACCTTC. The chain combines TRBV12-3 or TRBV12-4 with TRBJ1-2, with D unresolved. V was cut by 5 bases and J by 9 bases, with 13 bases left in between. CDR3 size: 12 residues.